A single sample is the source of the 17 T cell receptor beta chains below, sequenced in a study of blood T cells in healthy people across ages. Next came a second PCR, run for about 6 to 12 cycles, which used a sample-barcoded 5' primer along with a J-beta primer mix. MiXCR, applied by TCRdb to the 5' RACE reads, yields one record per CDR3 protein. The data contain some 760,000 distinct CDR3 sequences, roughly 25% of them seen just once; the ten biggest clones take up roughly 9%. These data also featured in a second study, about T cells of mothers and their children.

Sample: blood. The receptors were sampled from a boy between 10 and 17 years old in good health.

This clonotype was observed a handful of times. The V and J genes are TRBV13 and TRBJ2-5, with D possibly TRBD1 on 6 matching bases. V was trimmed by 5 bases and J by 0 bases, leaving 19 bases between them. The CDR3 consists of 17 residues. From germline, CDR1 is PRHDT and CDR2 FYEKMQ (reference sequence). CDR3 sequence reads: CASSASDRSLHQETQYF. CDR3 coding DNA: TGTGCCAGCAGCGCTTCAGACAGGTCCCTACACCAAGAGACCCAGTACTTC.

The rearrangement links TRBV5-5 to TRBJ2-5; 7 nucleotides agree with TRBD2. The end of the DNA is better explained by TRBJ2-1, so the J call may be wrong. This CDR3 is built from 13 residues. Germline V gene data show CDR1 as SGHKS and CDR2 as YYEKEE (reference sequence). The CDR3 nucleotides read TGTGCCAGCAGCGTAATTAGGGGAGGGGAGCAGTTCTTC. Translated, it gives CASSVIRGGEQFF.

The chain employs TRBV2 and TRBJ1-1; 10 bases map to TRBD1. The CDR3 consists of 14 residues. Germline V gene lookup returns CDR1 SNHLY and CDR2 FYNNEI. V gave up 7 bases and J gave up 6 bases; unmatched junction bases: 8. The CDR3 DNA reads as TGTGCCAGCACAGGACAGGGGGATATTGCTGAAGCTTTCTTT. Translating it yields CASTGQGDIAEAFF.

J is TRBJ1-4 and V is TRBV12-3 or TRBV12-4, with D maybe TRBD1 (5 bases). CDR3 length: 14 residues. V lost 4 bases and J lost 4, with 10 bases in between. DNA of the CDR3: TGTGCCAGCAGTTCTGCCGGGGGTAATGAAAAACTGTTTTTT. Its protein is CASSSAGGNEKLFF.

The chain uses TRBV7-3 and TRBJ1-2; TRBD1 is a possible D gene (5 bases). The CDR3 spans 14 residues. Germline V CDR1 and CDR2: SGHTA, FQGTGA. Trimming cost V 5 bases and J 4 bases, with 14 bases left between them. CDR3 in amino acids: CASSIRDWGYGYTF. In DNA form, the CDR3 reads TGTGCCAGCAGCATCCGGGACTGGGGCTATGGCTACACCTTC. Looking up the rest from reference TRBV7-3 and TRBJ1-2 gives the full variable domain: GAGVSQTPSNKVTEKGKYVELRCDPISGHTALYWYRQSLGQGPEFLIYFQGTGAADDSGLPNDRFFAVRPEGSVSTLKIQRTERGDSAVYLCASSIRDWGYGYTFGSGTRLTVV.

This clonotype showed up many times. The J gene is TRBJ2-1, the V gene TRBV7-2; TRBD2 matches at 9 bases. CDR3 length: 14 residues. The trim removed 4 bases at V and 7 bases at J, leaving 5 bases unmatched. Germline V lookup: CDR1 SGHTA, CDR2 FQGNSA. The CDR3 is CASSSVTSGNEQFF. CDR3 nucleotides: TGTGCCAGCAGCTCAGTGACTAGCGGAAATGAGCAGTTCTTC.

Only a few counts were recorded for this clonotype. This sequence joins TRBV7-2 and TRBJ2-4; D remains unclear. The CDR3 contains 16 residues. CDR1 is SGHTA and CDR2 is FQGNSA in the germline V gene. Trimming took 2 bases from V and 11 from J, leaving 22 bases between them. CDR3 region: CASSLRQVGLGVVQYF. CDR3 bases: TGTGCCAGCAGCTTACGGCAGGTCGGGCTTGGGGTGGTTCAGTACTTC.

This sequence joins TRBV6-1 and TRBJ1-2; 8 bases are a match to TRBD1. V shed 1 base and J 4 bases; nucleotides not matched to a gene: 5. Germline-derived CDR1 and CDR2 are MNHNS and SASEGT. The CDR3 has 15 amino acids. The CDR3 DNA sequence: TGTGCCAGCAGTGAAGGGCTTGACAGGGGCTATGGCTACACCTTC. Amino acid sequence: CASSEGLDRGYGYTF.

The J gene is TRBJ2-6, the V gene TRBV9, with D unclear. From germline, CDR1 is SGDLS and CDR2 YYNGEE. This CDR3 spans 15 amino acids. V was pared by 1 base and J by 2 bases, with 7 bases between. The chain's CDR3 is CASSVWGTGANVLTF. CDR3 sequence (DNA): TGTGCCAGCAGCGTATGGGGAACTGGGGCCAACGTCCTGACTTTC.

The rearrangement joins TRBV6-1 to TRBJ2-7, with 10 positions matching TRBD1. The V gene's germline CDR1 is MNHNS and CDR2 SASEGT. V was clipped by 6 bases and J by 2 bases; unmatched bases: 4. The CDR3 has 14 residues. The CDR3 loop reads CASRKDRGTYEQYF. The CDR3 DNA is TGTGCCAGCAGGAAGGACAGGGGGACCTACGAGCAGTACTTC.

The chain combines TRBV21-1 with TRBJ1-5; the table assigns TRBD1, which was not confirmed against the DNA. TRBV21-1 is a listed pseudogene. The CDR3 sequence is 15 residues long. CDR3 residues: CASSRDTENNQPQHF. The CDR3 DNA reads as TGTGCCAGCAGCCGGGACACTGAAAACAATCAGCCCCAGCATTTT.

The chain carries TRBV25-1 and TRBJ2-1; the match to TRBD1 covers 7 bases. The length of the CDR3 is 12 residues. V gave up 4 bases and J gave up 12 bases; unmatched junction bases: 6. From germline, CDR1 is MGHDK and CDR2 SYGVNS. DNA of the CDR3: TGTGCCAGCAGTGGGGACAGTTTGGGGCAGTTCTTC. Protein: CASSGDSLGQFF.

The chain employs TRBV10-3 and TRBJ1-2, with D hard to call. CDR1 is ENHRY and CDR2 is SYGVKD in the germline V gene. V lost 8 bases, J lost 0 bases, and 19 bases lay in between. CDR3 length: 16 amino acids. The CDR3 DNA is TGTGCCATCTCCGGAGTGACCGACGAAGCTAACTATGGCTACACCTTC. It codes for CAISGVTDEANYGYTF.

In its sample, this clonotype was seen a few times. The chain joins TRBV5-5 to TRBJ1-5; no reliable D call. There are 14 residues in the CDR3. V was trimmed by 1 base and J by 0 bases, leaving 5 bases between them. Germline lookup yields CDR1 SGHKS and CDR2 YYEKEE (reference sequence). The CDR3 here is CASSLRYSNQPQHF. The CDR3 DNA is TGTGCCAGCAGCTTGAGGTATAGCAATCAGCCCCAGCATTTT.

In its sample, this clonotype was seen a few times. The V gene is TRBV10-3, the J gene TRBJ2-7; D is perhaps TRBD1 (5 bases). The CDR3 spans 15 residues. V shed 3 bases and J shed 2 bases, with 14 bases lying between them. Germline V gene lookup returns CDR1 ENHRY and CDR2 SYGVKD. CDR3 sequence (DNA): TGTGCCATCAGTGAACCCCGACAGAGAACCTACGAGCAGTACTTC. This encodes CAISEPRQRTYEQYF.

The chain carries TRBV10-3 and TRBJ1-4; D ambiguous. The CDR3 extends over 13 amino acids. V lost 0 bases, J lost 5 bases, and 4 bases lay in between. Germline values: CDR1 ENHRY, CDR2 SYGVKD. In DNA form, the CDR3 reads TGTGCCATCAGTGAGTCCCCGAATGAAAAACTGTTTTTT. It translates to CAISESPNEKLFF.

The CDR3 coding sequence is TGCAGCGTTGAAGATCAGGGAGGGGGCGAGCAGTACTTC. It is translated as CSVEDQGGGEQYF. The rearrangement links TRBV29-1 to TRBJ2-7; D is possibly TRBD2 (7 bases). This CDR3 is 13 amino acids long. Germline V CDR1 and CDR2: SQVTM, ANQGSEA. Trimming cost V 0 bases and J 6 bases, with 12 bases left between them.